The T cell receptor (beta chain) under discussion was sequenced for a study of response to subunit inactivated influenza vaccine (dated by TCRdb to the late 2010s). For the study in its entirety: To follow how T cells responded to a trivalent subunit inactivated influenza vaccine, the researchers relied on deep quantitative profiling of the T cell receptor repertoire.

Libraries were built with RT-PCR. Sequenced using an Illumina HiSeq 2500. TCRdb applied fastp at Q25 and MiXCR to the public reads, then kept only in-frame beta chains. One record per CDR3 amino acid sequence lists the most common genes and DNA. For this sample the table gives about 520,000 distinct CDR3 sequences, of which over 25% were detected only once. Approximately 2% of the sample is in the top ten clones. Trimming at the junction amounts to 6 bases on V and 3 bases on J, and the germline ends lie 21 bases apart. Per the germline V gene, MNHEY is the CDR1 and SVGEGT is the CDR2. Counted from cysteine to phenylalanine, this CDR3 has 17 amino acids. Only CDR3 DNA is held: 51 bases, read in frame from base 1. This clonotype was seen a handful of times. No cognate antigen has been identified for it. The sample holds no much larger clone one base away, and base qualities are not on file. What the authors observed across the whole study: According to the authors, only a limited number of new T cells may be recruited by each seasonal influenza vaccination.

The receptor was derived from a man aged 50-60 years who received an inactivated influenza vaccine. Donor details come from another sample of the same person, matched by shared clones. This specimen was CD4+ T cells sorted from PBMCs, taken about 5 days after vaccination. This chain is built from TRBV6-2 or TRBV6-3 and TRBJ2-4; the D call is tentative, TRBD1 or TRBD2, as each matches 5 bases. The CDR3 amino acid sequence is: CASRPPRLGDGKNIQYF. The nucleotide sequence reads as follows: TGTGCCAGCAGGCCCCCCAGGTTGGGGGATGGCAAAAACATTCAGTACTTC.